The rows below give T cell receptor beta chains drawn from one sample of a study of T cell changes during pregnancy in multiple sclerosis. Generated by immunoSEQ multiplex PCR, the TCRdb table keeps only in-frame clones and is missing some. The sample holds around 39,000 clones, 80% to 95% seen once. The specimen comprised CD4+ T cells from peripheral blood mononuclear cells, sampled in the third trimester of pregnancy. These receptors were taken from a female donor in good health, enrolled as a control in a pregnancy study. Each CDR3 is given with its conserved first and last residue. Fields, in order: J gene, clone size, V gene, CDR3 protein. Where a row states a size, it is once, few, many or the class of an expanded clone; other rows omit it.

TRBJ1-2,.,TRBV2,CASSQGTAVYGYTF
TRBJ1-2,.,TRBV30,CAWRRDRARGYTF
TRBJ1-2,once,TRBV7-9,CASSSTGVNYGYTF
TRBJ1-1,.,TRBV18,CASSPVLGGAVGEAFF
TRBJ2-1,.,TRBV6-5,CASSYSIASGGVQFF
TRBJ2-3,.,TRBV7-2,CASSSLQGTDTQYF
TRBJ2-7,.,TRBV4-1,CASSQVGTGREQYF
TRBJ1-1,.,TRBV13,CASSSLPRANPMNTEAFF
TRBJ2-2,.,TRBV2,CASTGAGGTGELFF
TRBJ1-3,.,TRBV2,CASSATAGLSGNTIYF
TRBJ2-3,.,TRBV5-6,CASSPGTISDTQYF
TRBJ1-1,few,TRBV4-3,CASSNRGRGGTEAFF
TRBJ1-6,.,TRBV5-1,CASSYTRPGQGGSPLHF
TRBJ1-1,few,TRBV19,CASSMQGAATEAFF
TRBJ2-5,.,TRBV20-1,CSARGGGTQYF
TRBJ1-5,.,TRBV4-1,CASSQDRQGNQPQHF
TRBJ2-5,.,TRBV7-9,CASSQRRGPSGTQYF
TRBJ1-6,.,TRBV9,CASSAFRDRDSPLHF
TRBJ2-5,.,TRBV7-8,CASSLARQKKYF
TRBJ2-7,.,TRBV12-5,CASGLVPEGPSYEQYF
TRBJ1-2,.,TRBV5-4,CASSPPRGTSYGYTF
TRBJ2-3,.,TRBV7-7,CASSFRSRTDTQYF
TRBJ2-7,few,TRBV7-9,CASRQSSQYEQYF